This T cell receptor beta chain derives from a study of blood T cell repertoires in COVID-19. Study details: Acute-phase and convalescent COVID-19 samples originated in the United States, Italy and Spain.

In the authors' methods: Estimated nucleated cell counts came from reference gene primer amplification. TCRdb keeps only in-frame clones here, not all; method: immunoSEQ multiplex PCR. V, J and clone size reflect that table, while D and trimming were determined from the DNA. Here the sample spans just over 75,000 clones, 65% to 85% being singletons. CDR3 length: 14 residues. The ends lost 10 bases at V and 3 bases at J; junction bases unmatched: 7. Germline V gene lookup returns CDR1 SNHLY and CDR2 FYNNEI. The TCR originated in a man aged 55 to 70 with active or convalescent COVID-19. The sample taken for sequencing was peripheral blood. This chain connects TRBV2 to TRBJ2-2; TRBD1 matches 8 bases. The CDR3 nucleotides are TGTGCCACGGGTGGGACAGGCGACACCGGGGAGCTGTTTTTT. Protein: CATGGTGDTGELFF.